This T cell receptor beta chain came from a study of response to subunit inactivated influenza vaccine. A single record per CDR3 protein comes from TCRdb applying MiXCR to the RT-PCR reads. The data show 500,000 to 600,000 distinct CDR3 sequences, with around 15% seen just once and 11% held by the top ten. The CDR3 is made up of 18 amino acids. CDR1 DFQATT and CDR2 SNEGSKA come from the germline V gene (reference sequence). Trimming cost V 1 base and J 4 bases; bases outside gene matches: 13. In this sample, this clonotype turned up many times. The antigen is unknown. Overall study findings and caveats: The authors offered the suggestion that each seasonal influenza vaccination recruits few new T cells.

The sample was PBMCs from blood, taken approximately 13 days after vaccination. This TCR came from a man aged 50 to 60 who received an inactivated influenza vaccine. This chain uses TRBV20-1 with TRBJ2-1, with TRBD2 identical over 10 bases. The CDR3 DNA follows: TGCAGTGCTAGAGGAACACCCTCGAGCGGGAGGGAATACAATGAGCAGTTCTTC. Its protein product is CSARGTPSSGREYNEQFF.